What follows is one T cell receptor (beta chain) and its context. What this receptor recognizes is not known. Base quality data are lacking; no much larger clone is found one base away. The data belong to a study of beta chain features in type 1 diabetes (dated by TCRdb to the late 2010s). For the study in its entirety: No differences in mean age, gender distribution, total cell number or subset yield were found between patients and healthy donors. A total of about 110 million sorted cells were examined across all samples, and the number of cells per subset was strongly correlated with RNA yield. The study compared TCRB repertoires of sorted circulating CD4+ T cell subsets between recently diagnosed type 1 diabetes patients and matched healthy donors. Regulatory and stem cell-like memory subsets were obtained from only 8 patients and roughly eight healthy donors, while naive and central memory subsets were obtained from all 30 or so donors.

The entire isolated RNA was reverse transcribed using the High Capacity cDNA Reverse Transcription Kit, and thus expressed TCRB transcripts were sequenced. Deep immunoSEQ sequencing was applied to naive, central memory and regulatory T cell samples, giving an average of roughly 3.5 million total reads per sample. Sorted cells were lysed in RLT buffer and RNA was extracted with DNase-treated RNeasy Micro or Mini kits, depending on cell number. To prevent cross-contamination, every cell subset was processed on its own, while patient and healthy donor samples were processed together. The immunoSEQ multiplex PCR was used to amplify TCRB sequences from cDNA, generating 87-bp fragments that spanned the CDR3 region. Sequencing of the amplicons was performed on the Illumina HiSeq platform. In the original analysis: Synthetic template baselines were used to correct PCR bias computationally, reads within Hamming distance 2 were collapsed together, and singletons that could not be merged were discarded. Reads were aligned against IMGT so that V, D and J genes, CDR3 length and insertions or deletions at six rearrangement sites could be assigned. Within each subset, clonotype counts were normalized to the number of sorted cells before true diversity and Gini coefficients were calculated with the tcR R package. The overlap coefficient, calculated on TCRB nucleotide sequences, was used to measure repertoire sharing. As a proxy for the pre-selection repertoire, out-of-frame TCRB sequences from naive cells were analyzed. TCRdb carries this immuneACCESS record with in-frame sequences only. Its versions omit some clonotypes, under half of them owing to an unresolved V gene in the studies checked, with the rest unexplained. V and J calls and clone size are those listed in that table; D and trimming were worked out from the DNA. The sample table lists some 240,000 clones, 16% of them with a count of one. Jointly, the top ten make up 0.065% to 0.095% of the sample.

From each donor, a single peripheral blood sample of about 110 mL on average was drawn into heparinised tubes. A BD FACSAria II and a panel including CD45RO, CCR7, CD25, CD127, CD95 and CD27 were used to sort naive, central memory, regulatory and stem cell-like memory CD4+ T cells. Every sorted population had a purity above 98%. PBMCs were isolated right away by Lymphoprep density gradient centrifugation and were stained directly, without culture. To minimize batch effects, samples were stained and sorted in pairs, one healthy donor with one patient per experiment. General conclusions and limits of the study: The naive, central memory and regulatory TCRB repertoires appeared to resemble one another more closely among patients than among healthy donors. At VDJ recombination sites, type 1 diabetes patients had fewer insertions and more deleted nucleotides, which implies abnormalities in thymic rearrangement. Because the HLA sub-analyses included only small numbers of individuals, any influence of HLA type on TCRB rearrangement was left unresolved. Because cDNA rather than genomic DNA was sequenced, highly expressing activated cells could have been over-represented, although no difference in activation and CD3 levels was found between groups. Shorter templates might be favored by PCR, yet because patient and control samples were amplified and corrected together, any such skew would affect both groups equally. Type 1 diabetes patients showed a moderate but significant shortening of TCRB CDR3 length in all four CD4+ subsets.

CDR1 and CDR2, per the germline V gene, are SGHRS and YFSETQ. There are 15 amino acids in the CDR3, from cysteine to phenylalanine inclusive. Of all the DNA, just the CDR3 is kept, 45 bases in frame from base 1. The junction shows trimming of 6 bases on V and 3 bases on J, and the gene matches do not reach 8 bases of it. Recombination linked TRBV5-1 to TRBJ2-7; the central 11 bases match TRBD2. Sequenced input: naive CD4+ T cells from blood. The intended sense of this specimen's cell subset or site label: true naive CD4+ T cells. The origin of this receptor is a man in his thirties or forties with type 1 diabetes. The CDR3 protein sequence reads: CASTPTSGSFYEQYF. The DNA reads as follows: TGCGCCAGCACCCCAACTAGCGGGAGCTTCTACGAGCAGTACTTC.